This T cell receptor (beta chain) was sequenced in a study of post-analysis software for immune sequencing data. The wider study: The disease courses covered relapsing-remitting, secondary progressive and progressive-relapsing multiple sclerosis.

cDNA libraries of TCR beta carried unique molecular identifiers. T cells, roughly 0.9 to 11 million of them, yielded roughly 0.5 million cDNA molecules. From the PCR reads, TCRdb called clonotypes with MiXCR, one entry per CDR3 protein. Here the sample spans about 540,000 distinct CDR3 sequences, 30% to 40% being singletons. General study results and limits: Normalized Chao1 diversity in multiple sclerosis patients fell significantly below that of controls. About five TRBV segments were more frequent in patients than controls; TRBV5-6, TRBV5-1 and TRBV20-1 belonged to this group. Strong co-clustering by F measure was evident for samples that had been prepared in the same batch.

The V end was cut by 0 bases, the J end by 15 bases, with 24 bases between. Germline V gives CDR1 DFQATT, CDR2 SNEGSKA (reference sequence). The CDR3 has 15 amino acids. This clonotype was counted once. The antigen remains undetermined. This sequence was found in a girl between 2 and 17 years old with multiple sclerosis. Sequencing used blood. V and J are TRBV20-1 and TRBJ2-4; D gene ambiguous. CDR3 amino acids: CSARDSADSGLTLYF. CDR3 DNA: TGCAGTGCTAGAGATTCGGCTGACTCTGGCCTGACTTTGTACTTC.